This TCR beta chain was identified in a study of beta chain features in type 1 diabetes. Overall study results and limits: The naive, central memory and Treg TCRB repertoires showed an apparent similarity that was greater among patients than among healthy donors. In all four CD4+ subsets, TCRB CDR3 length was significantly, moderately reduced in type 1 diabetes.

Comment on this clone: Its cognate antigen is unknown.

All of the isolated RNA was reverse transcribed, so expressed TCRB transcripts were sequenced. The table came from immunoSEQ multiplex PCR; TCRdb's copy has only in-frame clones and leaves some out. In the table there are roughly 730,000 clones, roughly 13% of which are singletons. Sequences were obtained from naive CD4+ T cells from blood. This receptor was taken from a man between 18 and 35 years old with type 1 diabetes.

CDR3 sequence (DNA): TGTGCCAGCAGCCCCCTGGGACGGGAAGCTTTCTTT. This translates into CASSPLGREAFF. The rearrangement uses TRBV7-9 and TRBJ1-1, with D perhaps TRBD1 (5 bases). Deletions cut 5 bases from V and 8 bases from J, with 12 bases between. CDR3 size: 12 residues. The germline CDR1 and CDR2 sequences are SEHNR and FQNEAQ (reference sequence).